The 26 T cell receptor beta chains presented below share a single source sample, sequenced in a study of cytotoxic CD8 clonotypes in ibrutinib-treated CLL. Using immunoSEQ multiplex PCR, the repertoire was profiled, and TCRdb retains in-frame clones only, with some absent. The table includes more than 300,000 clones, approximately 80% detected once. The sample consisted of PBMCs, taken before ibrutinib treatment. The receptors shown here come from a human donor with chronic lymphocytic leukemia.

The chain has TRBV5-6 and TRBJ2-5, with 9 bases that match TRBD1. The junction had 9 bases not matched to a gene; V was cut back by 4 bases and J by 5 bases. CDR1 is SGHDT, CDR2 YYEEEE, per germline. The CDR3 has 15 amino acids. The CDR3 here is CASSAGTGRQETQYF. CDR3 bases: TGTGCCAGCAGCGCCGGGACAGGGAGACAGGAGACCCAGTACTTC. The variable domain in full, with the rest retrieved from reference TRBV5-6 and TRBJ2-5, is DAGVTQSPTHLIKTRGQQVTLRCSPKSGHDTVSWYQQALGQGPQFIFQYYEEEERQRGNFPDRFSGHQFPNYSSELNVNALLLGDSALYLCASSAGTGRQETQYFGPGTRLLVL.

This chain uses TRBV7-2 with TRBJ2-7; 10 bases match TRBD1. This CDR3 comprises 15 residues. V lost 4 bases, J lost 2 bases, and 5 bases stayed unmatched. Germline CDR1 and CDR2: SGHTA and FQGNSA. The CDR3 DNA reads TGTGCCAGCAGCTACGGACAGGGGGGGGCCTACGAGCAGTACTTC. Protein sequence: CASSYGQGGAYEQYF.

The chain carries TRBV27 and TRBJ1-3, with D possibly matching TRBD1 (6 bases). This CDR3 has 13 amino acids. The V end lost 7 bases, the J end lost 3 bases, and 10 bases lay between the germline ends. CDR1 is MNHEY and CDR2 is SMNVEV in the germline V gene (reference sequence). CDR3 in amino acids: CASTKQGGNTIYF. As DNA, the CDR3 is TGTGCCAGCACAAAACAGGGTGGAAACACCATATATTTT.

V and J are TRBV10-3 and TRBJ2-5, with 8 bases matching TRBD1. The CDR3 has 15 residues. J gave up 4 bases and V 0 bases, and 4 bases lay outside the gene matches. Looked up from germline, CDR1 is ENHRY and CDR2 is SYGVKD. CDR3 protein: CAISESPGTGETQYF. CDR3 nucleotide sequence: TGTGCCATCAGTGAGTCGCCCGGGACAGGAGAGACCCAGTACTTC.

V is TRBV15 and J is TRBJ2-7; 10 bases fit TRBD1. The CDR3 is 18 residues long. CDR1 LNHNV and CDR2 YYDKDF come from the germline V gene (reference sequence). V shed 0 bases, J shed 2 bases, and the junction held 10 bases outside the gene matches. CDR3 sequence (DNA): TGTGCCACCAGCAGAGATGGGGTGGGACAGGGGCCCCCCTACGAGCAGTACTTC. It codes for CATSRDGVGQGPPYEQYF.

This clone has only one observation. The CDR3 coding sequence is TGTGCCATCACTCGACTAGCGGTGGGCAATGAGCAGTTCTTC. Amino acid sequence: CAITRLAVGNEQFF. The chain employs TRBV10-3 and TRBJ2-1; 9 nucleotides agree with TRBD2. Per the germline V gene, CDR1 is ENHRY and CDR2 is SYGVKD. V was pared by 7 bases and J by 6 bases, with 7 bases of the junction left unmatched. CDR3 length: 14 amino acids.

The chain links TRBV15 to TRBJ1-5, with 11 nucleotides matching TRBD1. Germline V gives CDR1 LNHNV, CDR2 YYDKDF (reference sequence). The CDR3 runs to 17 residues. The ends lost 6 bases at V and 2 bases at J; junction bases unmatched: 9. The CDR3 bases are TGTGCCACCAGACGGACAGGGGGCGTTTTTGGCAATCAGCCCCAGCATTTT. It encodes CATRRTGGVFGNQPQHF. The whole variable domain, remainder taken from reference TRBV15 and TRBJ1-5, is DAMVIQNPRYQVTQFGKPVTLSCSQTLNHNVMYWYQQKSSQAPKLLFHYYDKDFNNEADTPDNFQSRRPNTSFCFLDIRSPGLGDTAMYLCATRRTGGVFGNQPQHFGDGTRLSIL.

In its sample, this clone was seen a few times. This chain connects TRBV5-1 to TRBJ2-2; D possibly corresponds to TRBD2 (6 bases). V was shortened by 7 bases and J by 1 base, with 11 bases between the two germline ends. The germline V gene has CDR1 SGHRS and CDR2 YFSETQ. This CDR3 has 14 amino acids. The CDR3 here is CASAAAGNTGELFF. The CDR3 bases are TGCGCCAGCGCTGCAGCGGGGAACACCGGGGAGCTGTTTTTT.

The rearrangement links TRBV29-1 to TRBJ2-1; the match to TRBD2 covers 12 bases. CDR3 size: 13 residues. With V trimmed by 8 bases and J by 10 bases, 9 bases remained unmatched. Looked up from germline, CDR1 is SQVTM and CDR2 is ANQGSEA. In DNA, the CDR3 is TGCAGCACCCGGACTAGCGGGATTAGGGAGCAGTTCTTC. Protein: CSTRTSGIREQFF.

This chain joins TRBV9 and TRBJ2-3; TRBD2 matches at 7 bases. The CDR3 spans 18 residues. Unmatched junction bases numbered 16, after V lost 2 bases and J lost 4 bases. Per the germline V gene, CDR1 is SGDLS and CDR2 is YYNGEE. The CDR3, as DNA: TGTGCCAGCAGCGTTACTCCTGGACTAGTTTCGTTCTCAGATACGCAGTATTTT. The encoded protein is CASSVTPGLVSFSDTQYF.

In nucleotides, the CDR3 is TGTGCCAGCAGTGAACTATCCGGGACAGGGCCGACCCAGTACTTC. It codes for CASSELSGTGPTQYF. This chain links TRBV25-1 with TRBJ2-5, with 9 bases aligning to TRBD1. J lost 7 bases, V lost 2 bases, and 8 bases had no gene match. In germline, CDR1 is MGHDK, CDR2 SYGVNS. CDR3 length: 15 amino acids.

This chain connects TRBV7-2 to TRBJ2-3; perhaps TRBD2 as D (5 bases). CDR3 size: 15 residues. V shed 5 bases and J shed 1 base, with 13 bases lying between them. The germline CDR1 and CDR2 sequences are SGHTA and FQGNSA. CDR3 residues: CASSRSGSRTDTQYF. The CDR3, as DNA: TGTGCCAGCAGCAGGAGCGGAAGCCGCACAGATACGCAGTATTTT.

CDR3 sequence reads: CASSQARGIKAFF. In nucleotides, the CDR3 is TGTGCCAGCAGCCAGGCCAGGGGGATTAAAGCTTTCTTT. The J gene is TRBJ1-1, the V gene TRBV14; 7 nucleotides agree with TRBD1. The germline V gene encodes CDR1 SGHDN and CDR2 FVKESK. The CDR3 spans 13 residues. V was pared by 3 bases and J by 9 bases, with 7 bases of the junction left unmatched.

The chain joins TRBV28 to TRBJ2-3; tentative D call: TRBD2 (6 bases). Per the germline V gene, CDR1 is MDHEN and CDR2 is SYDVKM. This CDR3 has 15 residues. Trimming took 5 bases from V and 2 from J, leaving 14 bases between them. The CDR3 coding sequence is TGTGCCAGCAGTCCATTAGCGGCCTACACAGATACGCAGTATTTT. It is translated as CASSPLAAYTDTQYF.

The rearrangement joins TRBV30 to TRBJ1-3, with D tentatively TRBD1 (6 bases). V lost 5 bases and J lost 0, with 8 bases in between. The length of the CDR3 is 13 residues. CDR1 and CDR2 (germline): GTSNPN, SVGIG (reference sequence). The CDR3 sequence: CAWGTNSGNTIYF. The CDR3 DNA sequence: TGTGCCTGGGGGACAAACTCTGGAAACACCATATATTTT.

This chain links TRBV12-5 with TRBJ2-3, with 7 bases matching TRBD2. The ends lost 6 bases at V and 4 bases at J; junction bases unmatched: 10. Germline CDR1 reads LGHNT; CDR2 reads FRNRAP. This CDR3 has 15 residues. The CDR3 loop reads CASGPLAGVADTQYF. CDR3 nucleotide sequence: TGTGCTAGTGGACCCTTAGCGGGTGTTGCAGATACGCAGTATTTT.

The chain links TRBV9 to TRBJ2-6; no firm D call. This CDR3 contains 15 residues. Trimming removed 2 bases at V and 2 bases at J, with 8 bases between. The V gene's germline CDR1 is SGDLS and CDR2 YYNGEE. The CDR3 sequence is CASSVRVAGANVLTF. CDR3 nucleotides: TGTGCCAGCAGCGTCCGGGTAGCTGGGGCCAACGTCCTGACTTTC. Full variable domain (outside the CDR3, taken from reference TRBV9 and TRBJ2-6): DSGVTQTPKHLITATGQRVTLRCSPRSGDLSVYWYQQSLDQGLQFLIQYYNGEERAKGNILERFSAQQFPDLHSELNLSSLELGDSALYFCASSVRVAGANVLTFGAGSRLTVL.

The V gene is TRBV5-1, the J gene TRBJ2-3; TRBD2 agrees at 11 bases. Germline V CDR1 and CDR2: SGHRS, YFSETQ. The CDR3 spans 15 residues. With 7 bases clipped from V and 2 bases from J, the junction kept 6 bases outside the gene matches. The CDR3 DNA sequence: TGCGCCAGCGCAACTAGCGGGAGTATCACAGATACGCAGTATTTT. It translates to CASATSGSITDTQYF.

This chain joins TRBV7-2 and TRBJ2-1; no firm D call. The ends were cut back, 2 bases at V and 4 bases at J, with 15 bases in the middle. Germline CDR1 reads SGHTA; CDR2 reads FQGNSA. The CDR3 is 16 residues long. The CDR3 DNA sequence: TGTGCCAGCAGCTTAATAAGGGCCTATGCATACAATGAGCAGTTCTTC. This sequence encodes CASSLIRAYAYNEQFF.

The V gene is TRBV4-3, the J gene TRBJ2-1; D call uncertain. Germline V gene lookup returns CDR1 LGHNA and CDR2 YSLEER. This CDR3 contains 16 residues. V gave up 3 bases and J gave up 9 bases, with 21 bases separating them. In nucleotides, the CDR3 is TGCGCCAGCAGCCAGACCCGTCGCGGAGCTACGAGTGAGCAGTTCTTC. This encodes CASSQTRRGATSEQFF.

The chain employs TRBV11-2 and TRBJ2-7; D is uncertain. The germline V and J ends were trimmed by 2 bases and 2 bases, with 4 bases remaining between them. Germline CDR1 and CDR2: SGHAT and FQNNGV. This CDR3 spans 12 amino acids. The CDR3 DNA reads as TGTGCCAGCAGCTTATCAACCTACGAGCAGTACTTC. It is translated as CASSLSTYEQYF. The variable domain in full, completed from reference TRBV11-2 and TRBJ2-7, reads EAGVAQSPRYKIIEKRQSVAFWCNPISGHATLYWYQQILGQGPKLLIQFQNNGVVDDSQLPKDRFSAERLKGVDSTLKIQPAKLEDSAVYLCASSLSTYEQYFGPGTRLTVT.

The V call is TRBV27, the J call TRBJ2-7, with D possibly being TRBD1 (6 bases). Deletions cut 6 bases from V and 7 bases from J, with 10 bases between. CDR3 length: 11 amino acids. Germline CDR1 reads MNHEY; CDR2 reads SMNVEV (reference sequence). This CDR3 reads CASRGGQEQYF. The CDR3 DNA reads TGTGCCAGCAGGGGCGGACAGGAGCAGTACTTC.

This clone was seen only a few times. The chain has TRBV11-2 and TRBJ2-2, with D perhaps given as TRBD1 or TRBD2 (5 bases each). The CDR3 extends over 17 amino acids. Trimming removed 1 base at V and 5 bases at J, with 17 bases between. Per germline, CDR1 SGHAT and CDR2 FQNNGV. CDR3 DNA: TGTGCCAGCAGCTTAGGGTTCCTCGGGACCAAGACCGGGGAGCTGTTTTTT. Amino acids: CASSLGFLGTKTGELFF.

The genes are TRBV19 and TRBJ1-1, with D uncertain. The V gene lost 5 bases and the J gene lost 4 bases, with 5 bases spanning the gap. The germline CDR1 and CDR2 sequences are LNHDA and SQIVND (reference sequence). The length of the CDR3 is 11 residues. In nucleotides, the CDR3 is TGTGCCAGTAGTTTACGCACTGAAGCTTTCTTT. Its protein is CASSLRTEAFF.

This clone was detected once. The V and J genes are TRBV5-1 and TRBJ2-5; 7 nucleotides line up with TRBD1. The germline CDR1 and CDR2 sequences are SGHRS and YFSETQ. Unmatched junction bases numbered 11, after V lost 4 bases and J lost 5 bases. The CDR3 covers 15 residues. CDR3 DNA: TGCGCCAGCAGCACGTTCAGACAGGGCGGTGAGACCCAGTACTTC. This gives the protein CASSTFRQGGETQYF.

The rearrangement uses TRBV7-2 and TRBJ2-1; TRBD1 matches at 9 bases. J gave up 6 bases and V 5 bases, and 14 bases lay outside the gene matches. This CDR3 comprises 17 residues. Germline lookup yields CDR1 SGHTA and CDR2 FQGNSA. CDR3 protein: CASSRPGQGGIRNEQFF. CDR3 sequence (DNA): TGTGCCAGCAGCAGGCCGGGACAGGGAGGAATACGCAATGAGCAGTTCTTC.